These T cell receptor beta chains were read from a single sample in a study of CD8+ T cells in alopecia areata. Profiled with immunoSEQ multiplex PCR; TCRdb holds only in-frame clones, not every one. This table has 150,000 to 200,000 clones, around three fifths appearing once. The material sequenced was CD4+ T cells sorted from blood, taken between weeks 47 and 50, from a patient treated with tofacitinib. These receptors all stem from a human donor with alopecia areata. Each CDR3 is given without its conserved first and last residue. A row's size may be missing; if present it is once, few, many or a size class.

v_gene,j_gene,abundance,CDR3aa
TRBV30,TRBJ1-4,-,AWSVRRGEKLF
TRBV15,TRBJ2-7,-,ATSGGGTSYEQY
TRBV29-1,TRBJ1-2,-,SARTGHGYT
TRBV29-1,TRBJ1-4,-,SVYREGEKLF
TRBV9,TRBJ1-2,-,ASSHGSGGLYGYT
TRBV10-3,TRBJ2-1,few,AMGAGGAYNEQF
TRBV20-1,TRBJ2-3,-,SARTGNTQY
TRBV30,TRBJ1-6,-,AWSKTQGNSPLH
TRBV29-1,TRBJ1-2,few,SLRSDYGYT
TRBV11-3,TRBJ2-3,once,ASTNSGGGGGTDTQY
TRBV6-5,TRBJ1-2,-,ASSYDRTNHYGYT
TRBV7-9,TRBJ1-1,-,ASSVGTGETEAF
TRBV4-3,TRBJ1-2,-,ASSQESRQVIGYGYT
TRBV29-1,TRBJ2-7,-,SVGLAGGQLSWEQY
TRBV19,TRBJ2-7,-,ASRNGFPPYEQY
TRBV30,TRBJ1-2,-,AWSTGKGGNYGYT
TRBV5-1,TRBJ1-2,-,ASSRDTAYGYT
TRBV18,TRBJ2-5,-,ASSPTSGETQY
TRBV27,TRBJ2-7,-,ASSLGASGSYEQY
TRBV30,TRBJ2-1,-,AWSVGGQHEQF
TRBV4-3,TRBJ2-3,-,ASSQDWAVSTDTQY
TRBV5-6,TRBJ2-7,-,ASSHTRRAAYEQY
TRBV14,TRBJ1-2,once,ASSQDRTANYGYT
TRBV19,TRBJ2-1,few,ASTPGRGRSHEQF
TRBV2,TRBJ1-6,-,ASSETTGSSPLH
TRBV2,TRBJ2-7,-,ASSTTGAEQY
TRBV25-1,TRBJ1-6,-,ASSESTGGRSPLH
TRBV30,TRBJ1-6,-,AWSVTGQGNSPLH
TRBV7-2,TRBJ2-7,-,ASSPSGTSAHYEQY
TRBV25-1,TRBJ1-2,-,ASSNNGPYGYT
TRBV2,TRBJ2-3,-,ASGLAGTDTQY
TRBV2,TRBJ2-7,-,ASTLELGQY
TRBV7-9,TRBJ2-7,-,ASAETGVTGEQY
TRBV5-1,TRBJ2-7,-,ASSPHGQVTDEQY
TRBV27,TRBJ2-7,-,ASRPGQISYEQY
TRBV7-2,TRBJ2-4,many,ASIKGGVQAKNIQY
TRBV29-1,TRBJ2-1,-,SVLLAGITDEQF
TRBV7-2,TRBJ2-7,-,ASSLQGNNEQY
TRBV11-2,TRBJ2-5,-,ASSLDETQY
TRBV29-1,TRBJ2-7,-,SVTLWRPGGSYEQY
TRBV15,TRBJ1-5,-,ATSRGGVNQPQH